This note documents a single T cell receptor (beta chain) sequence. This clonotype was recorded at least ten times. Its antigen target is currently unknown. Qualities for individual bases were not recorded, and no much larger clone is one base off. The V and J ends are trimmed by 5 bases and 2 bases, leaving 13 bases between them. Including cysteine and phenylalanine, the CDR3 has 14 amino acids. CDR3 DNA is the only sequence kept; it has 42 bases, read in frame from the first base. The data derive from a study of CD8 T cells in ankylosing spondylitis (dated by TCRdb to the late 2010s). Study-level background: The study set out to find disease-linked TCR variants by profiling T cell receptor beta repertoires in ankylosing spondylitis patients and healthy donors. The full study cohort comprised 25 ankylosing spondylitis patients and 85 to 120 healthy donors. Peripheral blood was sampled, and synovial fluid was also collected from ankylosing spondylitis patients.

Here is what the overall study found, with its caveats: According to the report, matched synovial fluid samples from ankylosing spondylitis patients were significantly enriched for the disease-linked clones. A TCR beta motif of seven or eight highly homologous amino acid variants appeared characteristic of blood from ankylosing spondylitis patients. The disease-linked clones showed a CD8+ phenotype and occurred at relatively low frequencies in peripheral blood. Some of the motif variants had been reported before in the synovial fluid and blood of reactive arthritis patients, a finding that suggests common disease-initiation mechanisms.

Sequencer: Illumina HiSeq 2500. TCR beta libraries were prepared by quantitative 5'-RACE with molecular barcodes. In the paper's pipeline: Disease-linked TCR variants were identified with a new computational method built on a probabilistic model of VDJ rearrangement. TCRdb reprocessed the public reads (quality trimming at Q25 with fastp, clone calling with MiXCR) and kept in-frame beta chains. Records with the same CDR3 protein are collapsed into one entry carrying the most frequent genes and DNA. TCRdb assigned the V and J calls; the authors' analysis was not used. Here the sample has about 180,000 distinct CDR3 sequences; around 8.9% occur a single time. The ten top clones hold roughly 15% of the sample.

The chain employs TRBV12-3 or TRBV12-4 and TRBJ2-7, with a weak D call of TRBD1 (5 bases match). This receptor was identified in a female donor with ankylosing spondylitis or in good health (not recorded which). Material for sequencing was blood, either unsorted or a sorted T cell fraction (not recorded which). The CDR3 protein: CASSAQGETYEQYF. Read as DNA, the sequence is TGTGCCAGCAGTGCCCAGGGCGAGACCTACGAGCAGTACTTC.